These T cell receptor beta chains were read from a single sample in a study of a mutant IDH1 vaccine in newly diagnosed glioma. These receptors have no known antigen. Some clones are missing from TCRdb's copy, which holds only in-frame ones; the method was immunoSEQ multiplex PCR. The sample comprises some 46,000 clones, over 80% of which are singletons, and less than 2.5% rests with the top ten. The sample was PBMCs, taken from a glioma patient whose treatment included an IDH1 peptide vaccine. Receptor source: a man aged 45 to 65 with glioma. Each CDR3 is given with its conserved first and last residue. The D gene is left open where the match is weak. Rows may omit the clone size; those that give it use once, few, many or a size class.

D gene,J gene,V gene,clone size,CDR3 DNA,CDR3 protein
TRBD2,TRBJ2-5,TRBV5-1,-,TGCGCCAGCAGCTCGGGGGGGGTACTAGCGGGGGTCCTCCAAGAGACCCAGTACTTC,CASSSGGVLAGVLQETQYF
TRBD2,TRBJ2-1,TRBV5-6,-,TGTGCCAGCAGCTGGGGCGGGGGAACCTACAATGAGCAGTTCTTC,CASSWGGGTYNEQFF
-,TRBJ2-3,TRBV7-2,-,TGTGCCAGCAGCCTCTTGTCGGCTAGCACAGATACGCAGTATTTT,CASSLLSASTDTQYF
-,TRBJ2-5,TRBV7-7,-,TGTGCTAGCAGCTTGGGGCGAGGGGTTAAGGTGGAGACCCAGTACTTC,CASSLGRGVKVETQYF
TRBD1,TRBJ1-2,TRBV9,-,TGTGCCAGCAGCGACCTACAGGGGCTGGACTATGGCTACACCTTC,CASSDLQGLDYGYTF
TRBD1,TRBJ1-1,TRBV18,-,TGTGCCAGCTCACCGGGGGCCGAATGGGGGACAGGGGATGCTTTCTTT,CASSPGAEWGTGDAFF
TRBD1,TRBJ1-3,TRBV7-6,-,TGTGCCAGCAGCCAGGGAACCGGGACAGGGTTCGGAAACACCATATATTTT,CASSQGTGTGFGNTIYF
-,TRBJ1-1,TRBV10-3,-,TGTGCCATCAGCTACAGGGTTGGGAACACTGAAGCTTTCTTT,CAISYRVGNTEAFF
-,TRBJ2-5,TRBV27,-,TGTGCCAGCAGTGTGGCTAGTCGCGCCAGGGAGACCCAGTACTTC,CASSVASRARETQYF
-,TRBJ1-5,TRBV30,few,TGTGCCTGGAGAGGGCAACTCAATCAGCCCCAGCATTTT,CAWRGQLNQPQHF
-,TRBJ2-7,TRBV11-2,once,TGTGCCAGCAGCCAAAACCCCGCTGCCTACGAGCAGTACTTC,CASSQNPAAYEQYF